These T cell receptor beta chains were read from a single sample in a study of cytomegalovirus exposure and HLA in healthy donors. Here immunoSEQ multiplex PCR was the method, and the copy in TCRdb shows in-frame clones only, minus some. In the table there are about 69,000 clones, just over 95% of which are singletons. Sequencing input: PBMCs. These receptors originate from a woman between 18 and 29 years old in good health and CMV-seropositive. CDR3s include the opening cysteine and the closing phenylalanine or tryptophan. Fields, in order: V gene, clone size, J gene, D gene, CDR3 DNA, CDR3 protein. The D gene is left open where the match is weak. A clone size is listed for some rows: how often the clone was seen (once, few, many), or a class if it is expanded.

TRBV28	.	TRBJ2-7	.	TGTGCCAGCAGTTCCGACAGGAGCAACGAGCAGTACTTC	CASSSDRSNEQYF
TRBV5-1	.	TRBJ2-5	.	TGCGCCAGCAGCTTGGTGCCCTCGGGAGAGACCCAGTACTTC	CASSLVPSGETQYF
TRBV6-5	.	TRBJ1-3	TRBD1	TGTGCCAGCAGTTACTCAAGGACAGGGGCTGGAAACACCATATATTTT	CASSYSRTGAGNTIYF
TRBV4-2	.	TRBJ2-3	.	TGTGCCAGCAGCCAAGATCGGGAGTTCGATACGCAGTATTTT	CASSQDREFDTQYF
TRBV18	.	TRBJ1-3	.	TGTGCCAGCTCATCCAAGGACTGGGAGAGCTCTGGAAACACCATATATTTT	CASSSKDWESSGNTIYF
TRBV6-5	.	TRBJ2-5	TRBD1	TGTGCCAGCAGTTATGGACAGGGAGAGACCCAGTACTTC	CASSYGQGETQYF
TRBV7-9	.	TRBJ2-4	TRBD2	TGTGCCAGCAGCACGGGACTAGCGGGGGATTGGACCAAAAACATTCAGTACTTC	CASSTGLAGDWTKNIQYF
TRBV28	.	TRBJ2-5	TRBD1	TGTGCCAGCAGCCCTGGGACAGGGGAAGAGACCCAGTACTTC	CASSPGTGEETQYF
TRBV25-1	.	TRBJ2-7	TRBD2	TGTGCCAGCAGTTCAGCGGGAGTCTACGAGCAGTACTTC	CASSSAGVYEQYF
TRBV6-1	.	TRBJ2-7	TRBD1	TGTGCCAGCAGTGCCCTTGACAGGGAAGACGACGAGCAGTACTTC	CASSALDREDDEQYF
TRBV7-3	.	TRBJ2-7	TRBD2	TGTGCCAGCAGCTTAAAGTCTTGTAAGGGGGGACTAGCGGGAGTTGGCGAGCAGTACTTC	CASSLKSCKGGLAGVGEQYF
TRBV30	.	TRBJ1-1	.	TGTGCCTGGTCCCAGGGCGGGGGAGAAGAATTT	CAWSQGGGEEF
TRBV6-1	.	TRBJ2-5	.	TGTGCCAGCAGTGAGGCTACGAGGGGGGGGCAAGAGACCCAGTACTTC	CASSEATRGGQETQYF
TRBV4-1	.	TRBJ1-1	.	TGCGCCAGCAGCCCGACCAGAGGGAGGCGAGTCGACACTGAAGCTTTCTTT	CASSPTRGRRVDTEAFF
TRBV6-5	.	TRBJ1-1	.	TGTGCCAGCAGTTACACCGTACAGGGATCCACTGAAGCTTTCTTT	CASSYTVQGSTEAFF
TRBV21-1	.	TRBJ2-1	.	TGTGCCATCCCTTCCAGGTACAATGAGCAGTTCTTC	CAIPSRYNEQFF
TRBV7-9	.	TRBJ1-1	.	TGTGCCAGCAGCGCAGTACGGGGGATTGGCACTGAAGCTTTCTTT	CASSAVRGIGTEAFF
TRBV7-3	.	TRBJ2-1	.	TGTGCCAGCAGCTTCGGTGCCGGGACAAACTACAATGAGCAGTTCTTC	CASSFGAGTNYNEQFF
TRBV27	.	TRBJ2-2	.	TGTGCCAGCAGTTTCCGGGGAACGGGCGGGGAGCTGTTTTTT	CASSFRGTGGELFF
TRBV6-6	.	TRBJ2-5	TRBD1	TGTGCCAGCAAACAAGGACAGGGGTGGGTAGAGACCCAGTACTTC	CASKQGQGWVETQYF
TRBV9	.	TRBJ1-3	TRBD1	TGTGCCAGCACGCTGACAGGGACTGGAAACACCATATATTTT	CASTLTGTGNTIYF
TRBV11-2	.	TRBJ2-1	.	TGTGCCAGCAGCTTCAGCAATGAGCAGTTCTTC	CASSFSNEQFF
TRBV7-2	.	TRBJ2-7	TRBD2	TGTGCCAGCAGCCCCTGGCTAGCGGGAGCCCACGAGCAGTACTTC	CASSPWLAGAHEQYF
TRBV19	once	TRBJ1-4	.	TGTGCCAGTAGTAGCCGGGAAGGATTTAATGAAAAACTGTTTTTT	CASSSREGFNEKLFF
TRBV7-9	.	TRBJ1-1	TRBD1	TGTGCCAGCAGCCCGCCGGAGACAGGGGGGACTGAAGCTTTCTTT	CASSPPETGGTEAFF
TRBV6-5	.	TRBJ1-1	TRBD1	TGTGCCAGCAGTTACTCGGGACAGGGCACTGAAGCTTTCTTT	CASSYSGQGTEAFF
TRBV11-2	.	TRBJ2-7	TRBD1	TGTGCCAGCCGGATGCCGGGACAGGGGAAATCATCCTACGAGCAGTACTTC	CASRMPGQGKSSYEQYF
TRBV5-6	.	TRBJ2-2	.	TGTGCCAGCAGCTTGTGGACACCGAACACCGGGGAGCTGTTTTTT	CASSLWTPNTGELFF
TRBV10-3	.	TRBJ2-2	TRBD2	TGTGCCATCAGGGCCCTAGCGGGAGGTGGCGTCGGGGAGCTGTTTTTT	CAIRALAGGGVGELFF
TRBV6-1	.	TRBJ1-5	TRBD1	TGTGCCAGCAGTGCAACGACAGGGAATCAGCCCCAGCATTTT	CASSATTGNQPQHF
TRBV9	once	TRBJ1-1	TRBD1	TGTGCCAGCAGCCCAGGACAGGGGGCCACTGAAGCTTTCTTT	CASSPGQGATEAFF
TRBV5-4	.	TRBJ2-3	.	TGTGCCAGCAGCTTGGCGCAGGATACGCAGTATTTT	CASSLAQDTQYF
TRBV11-2	.	TRBJ1-2	.	TGTGCCAGCAGCTTTACCGGGAGCTATGGCTACACCTTC	CASSFTGSYGYTF
TRBV7-2	.	TRBJ2-2	TRBD2	TGTGCCAGCAGCCCCCTTCCCCCTACTAGCGAGCCAGCCGGGGAGCTGTTTTTT	CASSPLPPTSEPAGELFF
TRBV7-8	.	TRBJ2-3	.	TGTGCCAGCAGCTTAGCTCAGACTAGTCTCACCGGAGATACGCAGTATTTT	CASSLAQTSLTGDTQYF
TRBV7-2	.	TRBJ2-1	TRBD1	TGTGCCAGCAGCTTAGATGGGACAGTCTACAATGAGCAGTTCTTC	CASSLDGTVYNEQFF
TRBV14	.	TRBJ2-3	TRBD2	TGTGCCAGCAGCCAAGATCTCGGGAGGGCATCAGATACGCAGTATTTT	CASSQDLGRASDTQYF
TRBV10-3	few	TRBJ2-1	.	TGTGCCATCAGTGAGTCACAAGCAGGGAATGAGCAGTTCTTC	CAISESQAGNEQFF
TRBV28	.	TRBJ1-4	.	TGTGCCAGCAGGTCCGGGGAAAAACTGTTTTTT	CASRSGEKLFF
TRBV28	.	TRBJ2-7	.	TGTGCCAGTCGGACATACCCCTACGAGCAGTACTTC	CASRTYPYEQYF
TRBV29-1	.	TRBJ2-1	TRBD2	TGCAGCGTGGGACTAGCGGAATACAATGAGCAGTTCTTC	CSVGLAEYNEQFF
TRBV9	.	TRBJ2-3	.	TGTGCCAGCAGCCTAGCTGGGCCGGCAGATACGCAGTATTTT	CASSLAGPADTQYF
TRBV7-2	.	TRBJ2-7	TRBD2	TGTGCCAGCAGCCTGGGACTAGATGACGAGCAGTACTTC	CASSLGLDDEQYF
TRBV7-9	.	TRBJ2-1	TRBD2	TGTGCCAGCAGCCAACTGGGACTAGCGCTAGACAATGAGCAGTTCTTC	CASSQLGLALDNEQFF
TRBV7-6	.	TRBJ1-3	.	TGTGCCAGCAGCTTAGAACAGGGTCTGGACACCATATATTTT	CASSLEQGLDTIYF
TRBV5-4	.	TRBJ2-2	.	TGTGCCAGCAGCCCTAGGAACAGGGACACCGGGGAGCTGTTTTTT	CASSPRNRDTGELFF
TRBV4-3	.	TRBJ2-7	TRBD1	TGCGCCAGCAGCCAAACGGGACAGGGAGTCGAGCAGTACTTC	CASSQTGQGVEQYF
TRBV21-1	.	TRBJ1-1	.	TGTGCCAGCAGCAAGTGCCGGTCGAACACTGAAGCTTTCTTT	CASSKCRSNTEAFF
TRBV19	.	TRBJ1-5	.	TGTGCCAGTAGTTCCCTTAGCGGGGGTCGCAATGTCCGGCCCCAGCATTTT	CASSSLSGGRNVRPQHF
TRBV15	.	TRBJ1-1	.	TGTGCCACCAGCAGAGATATCGGGTCGGGGACTGAAGCTTTCTTT	CATSRDIGSGTEAFF
TRBV30	.	TRBJ1-1	.	TGTGCCTGGAGTTCCTCCTATGGGGGGGGATATAACACTGAAGCTTTCTTT	CAWSSSYGGGYNTEAFF
TRBV27	.	TRBJ2-3	.	TGTGCCAGCAAAAAAGGGGCGATAAGCACAGATACGCAGTATTTT	CASKKGAISTDTQYF
TRBV5-1	once	TRBJ2-3	.	TGCGCCAGCAGCTTGGGTAGTAGCACAGATACGCAGTATTTT	CASSLGSSTDTQYF
TRBV11-1	once	TRBJ1-1	.	TGTGCCAGCAGCTGGGGACAGAACACTGAAGCTTTCTTT	CASSWGQNTEAFF
TRBV11-2	.	TRBJ2-3	TRBD2	TGTGCCAGCAGCCATACTAGCGACCCAGATACGCAGTATTTT	CASSHTSDPDTQYF
TRBV7-6	.	TRBJ2-5	TRBD1	TGTGCCAGCAGCATGGACAGGGGCAATGGGGCCCAGTACTTC	CASSMDRGNGAQYF
TRBV5-1	.	TRBJ2-5	.	TGCGCCAGCAGCATATCGATTGAAAGAGGGCGTCTTACAGAGACCCAGTACTTC	CASSISIERGRLTETQYF
TRBV9	once	TRBJ2-7	TRBD2	TGTGCCAGCAGCGTAGGGGGGGGGAGCCTCGACGAGCAGTACTTC	CASSVGGGSLDEQYF
TRBV27	.	TRBJ2-3	.	TGTGCCAGCAGTTTATATGGGGGGGCGGTCACAGATACGCAGTATTTT	CASSLYGGAVTDTQYF